Listed here are 29 T cell receptor beta chains from one sample, sequenced in a study of OX40 agonist ivuxolimab in advanced cancers. TCRdb keeps only in-frame clones here, not all; method: immunoSEQ multiplex PCR. This sample has under 85,000 clones, with roughly 86% found just once. This specimen consisted of CD4+ or CD8+ T cells sorted from blood, obtained in a trial of the OX40 agonist ivuxolimab. The receptors were gathered from an adult with an advanced solid tumor such as melanoma, head and neck, liver or kidney cancer.

This chain connects TRBV19 to TRBJ1-4; a possible D gene is TRBD1 (5 bases). Trimming took off 7 bases at V and 2 bases at J, with 8 bases between the two ends. The germline gives CDR1 LNHDA, CDR2 SQIVND (reference sequence). This CDR3 is built from 13 residues. CDR3 in DNA: TGTGCCAGTAACGGGGCGACTAATGAAAAACTGTTTTTT. Its translation: CASNGATNEKLFF.

The chain uses TRBV7-2 and TRBJ2-1; 8 bases fit TRBD2. Unmatched junction bases numbered 5, after V lost 1 base and J lost 9 bases. The V gene's germline CDR1 is SGHTA and CDR2 FQGNSA. The CDR3 totals 14 residues. The CDR3: CASSLVGTRGEQFF. The CDR3 DNA reads as TGTGCCAGCAGCTTAGTTGGGACTAGAGGTGAGCAGTTCTTC.

The rearrangement links TRBV15 to TRBJ2-7, with unresolved D. Germline CDR1 LNHNV, CDR2 YYDKDF (reference sequence). Trimming removed 1 base at V and 0 bases at J, with 7 bases between. The CDR3 contains 14 residues. In DNA form, the CDR3 reads TGTGCCACCAGCAGAGCTGGGGTCTCCTACGAGCAGTACTTC. Amino acid sequence: CATSRAGVSYEQYF.

This chain uses TRBV6-5 with TRBJ1-2, with TRBD1 matching 11 bases. V lost 7 bases, J lost 8 bases, and 9 bases stayed unmatched. There are 14 residues in the CDR3. Germline V CDR1 and CDR2: MNHEY, SVGAGI. The CDR3 loop reads CASNPDRGLWGYTF. In DNA form, the CDR3 reads TGTGCCAGCAACCCGGACAGGGGGCTTTGGGGCTACACCTTC.

The CDR3 coding sequence is TGTGCCAGCAGTCGGTCCGTCGTTTATGGGCCTGAGTACTTC. This codes for CASSRSVVYGPEYF. This sequence joins TRBV6-5 and TRBJ2-5; no reliable D call. Per the germline V gene, CDR1 is MNHEY and CDR2 is SVGAGI. CDR3 length: 14 amino acids. V was cut by 5 bases and J by 12 bases, with 22 bases left in between.

V usage is TRBV6-5 and J usage is TRBJ1-1; TRBD1 agrees at 8 bases. The length of the CDR3 is 14 residues. The ends lost 6 bases at V and 1 base at J; junction bases unmatched: 4. Germline CDR1 and CDR2: MNHEY and SVGAGI. The CDR3: CASSVDRGNTEAFF. CDR3 coding DNA: TGTGCCAGCAGCGTAGACAGGGGGAACACTGAAGCTTTCTTT.

The V and J genes are TRBV7-3 and TRBJ2-1; TRBD2 matches at 11 bases. The V gene end was trimmed by 8 bases and the J gene end by 10 bases; junction bases not matched to a gene: 10. CDR1 is SGHTA and CDR2 is FQGTGA in the germline V gene. CDR3 length equals 14 residues. CDR3 loop: CASSHGLAGREQFF. The DNA of the CDR3 is TGTGCCAGCTCTCATGGACTAGCGGGTCGAGAGCAGTTCTTC. Combining the CDR3 with reference TRBV7-3 and TRBJ2-1 gives the whole variable domain GAGVSQTPSNKVTEKGKYVELRCDPISGHTALYWYRQSLGQGPEFLIYFQGTGAADDSGLPNDRFFAVRPEGSVSTLKIQRTERGDSAVYLCASSHGLAGREQFFGPGTRLTVL.

V gene TRBV11-2 combines with J gene TRBJ2-5, with 9 nucleotides matching TRBD2. The length of the CDR3 is 19 residues. J lost 5 bases, V lost 7 bases, and 23 bases had no gene match. Germline V lookup: CDR1 SGHAT, CDR2 FQNNGV. The CDR3 is CASKELVAGVRVRGETQYF. As DNA, the CDR3 is TGTGCCAGCAAAGAGTTGGTAGCGGGAGTCCGCGTGCGAGGGGAGACCCAGTACTTC.

The gene calls are TRBV6-6 and TRBJ1-5, with unresolved D. The germline V gene encodes CDR1 MNHNY and CDR2 SVGAGI (reference sequence). This CDR3 has 13 amino acids. Trimming shortened V by 0 bases and J by 4 bases, and 4 bases separated the two germline ends. The CDR3 DNA reads TGTGCCAGCAGTTACTCTTGGAATCAGCCCCAGCATTTT. It is translated as CASSYSWNQPQHF.

The chain uses TRBV18 and TRBJ1-5; D ambiguous. The CDR3 length is 15 residues. Looked up from germline, CDR1 is KGHSH and CDR2 is LQKENI. Trimming removed 1 base at V and 5 bases at J, with 12 bases between. CDR3 coding DNA: TGTGCCAGCTCACCACTGGGCAAGGGAGATCAGCCCCAGCATTTT. It yields the protein CASSPLGKGDQPQHF. Looking up the rest from reference TRBV18 and TRBJ1-5 gives the full variable domain: NAGVMQNPRHLVRRRGQEARLRCSPMKGHSHVYWYRQLPEEGLKFMVYLQKENIIDESGMPKERFSAEFPKEGPSILRIQQVVRGDSAAYFCASSPLGKGDQPQHFGDGTRLSIL.

The V and J genes are TRBV7-6 and TRBJ2-7, with 10 bases lining up with TRBD1. The CDR3 covers 15 residues. The germline gives CDR1 SGHVS, CDR2 FNYEAQ. Germline trimming cut 5 bases from V and 3 bases from J; bases unmatched to any gene: 7. CDR3 sequence reads: CASSPRQGALYEQYF. DNA for the CDR3: TGTGCCAGCAGCCCCCGACAGGGGGCCCTCTACGAGCAGTACTTC.

The chain links TRBV2 to TRBJ2-1; no reliable D call. Germline CDR1 is SNHLY and CDR2 is FYNNEI. Trimming removed 4 bases from V and 6 bases from J, with 10 bases in between. CDR3 size: 13 residues. In DNA form, the CDR3 reads TGTGCCAGCAGTGCCAATCTCGGCAATGAGCAGTTCTTC. It yields the protein CASSANLGNEQFF.

The chain employs TRBV11-3 and TRBJ2-3; the match to TRBD1 covers 7 bases. Trimming removed 0 bases from V and 5 bases from J; junction bases left unmatched: 8. Germline V gene sequence: CDR1 SGHNT, CDR2 YENEEA. CDR3 length equals 16 residues. The CDR3 region has the DNA TGTGCCAGCAGCTTAGAACGGCAGGGGGATAGAGATACGCAGTATTTT. It encodes CASSLERQGDRDTQYF.

The chain employs TRBV5-8 and TRBJ2-7, with D hard to call. From germline, CDR1 is SGHTS and CDR2 YDEGEE. V dropped 1 base and J dropped 1 base, with 6 bases sitting between them. This CDR3 has 13 residues. This CDR3 is CASSLIGSYEQYF. For the CDR3, the DNA is TGTGCCAGCAGCTTGATAGGGTCCTACGAGCAGTACTTC.

V and J are TRBV7-2 and TRBJ2-3; D remains unclear. Germline CDR1 is SGHTA and CDR2 is FQGNSA. The germline V and J ends were trimmed by 1 base and 2 bases, with 10 bases remaining between them. The CDR3 consists of 15 residues. The DNA of the CDR3 is TGTGCCAGCAGCTTAGAAGTCTTTTACACAGATACGCAGTATTTT. Translating it yields CASSLEVFYTDTQYF.

The rearrangement links TRBV5-5 to TRBJ2-7, with D tentatively TRBD1 (5 bases). V lost 4 bases, J lost 2 bases, and 16 bases lay in between. This CDR3 has 15 amino acids. Germline CDR1 is SGHKS and CDR2 is YYEKEE (reference sequence). The CDR3 nucleotides are TGTGCCAGCAGCCTCGGCCCAGGGAATCCCTACGAGCAGTACTTC. It is translated as CASSLGPGNPYEQYF.

The chain is built from TRBV4-2 and TRBJ2-4, with D uncertain. Trimming took off 1 base at V and 0 bases at J, with 10 bases between the two ends. There are 16 residues in the CDR3. From germline, CDR1 is LGHNA and CDR2 YNFKEQ. CDR3 amino acids: CASSQGNGLAKNIQYF. The CDR3 DNA is TGTGCCAGCAGCCAAGGGAATGGGCTAGCCAAAAACATTCAGTACTTC.

DNA for the CDR3: TGTGCCAGCAGTACGAATCGGGGGCGGACCTACGAGCAGTACTTC. It specifies CASSTNRGRTYEQYF. V is TRBV6-5 and J is TRBJ2-7; D is possibly TRBD1 or TRBD2 (6 bases each). CDR3 size: 15 residues. Germline CDR1 and CDR2: MNHEY and SVGAGI. V was clipped by 5 bases and J by 2 bases, with 16 bases between them.

V is TRBV7-3 and J is TRBJ1-1; the D is unclear. Trimming shortened V by 3 bases and J by 2 bases, and 7 bases separated the two germline ends. Per the germline V gene, CDR1 is SGHTA and CDR2 is FQGTGA. The length of the CDR3 is 13 residues. CDR3 in DNA: TGTGCCAGCAGCTTCACTTCCAACACTGAAGCTTTCTTT. Translation gives CASSFTSNTEAFF.

The chain has TRBV2 and TRBJ2-7, with 11 bases lining up with TRBD1. CDR1 and CDR2 from the germline V gene are SNHLY and FYNNEI. With V trimmed by 3 bases and J by 4 bases, 11 bases remained unmatched. The CDR3 consists of 17 residues. This chain's CDR3 is CASSEGPRTGGRYEQYF. CDR3 sequence (DNA): TGTGCCAGCAGTGAGGGTCCCCGGACAGGGGGCCGGTACGAGCAGTACTTC.

The chain employs TRBV18 and TRBJ2-1; 9 nucleotides line up with TRBD1. The CDR3 totals 15 residues. Germline V gene data show CDR1 as KGHSH and CDR2 as LQKENI. With V trimmed by 0 bases and J by 8 bases, 5 bases remained unmatched. The chain's CDR3 is CASSPPTGGGYEQFF. DNA of the CDR3: TGTGCCAGCTCACCACCCACAGGGGGCGGATATGAGCAGTTCTTC. Full variable domain (missing parts from reference TRBV18 and TRBJ2-1): NAGVMQNPRHLVRRRGQEARLRCSPMKGHSHVYWYRQLPEEGLKFMVYLQKENIIDESGMPKERFSAEFPKEGPSILRIQQVVRGDSAAYFCASSPPTGGGYEQFFGPGTRLTVL.

V is TRBV4-1 and J is TRBJ1-5; 8 bases fit TRBD1. The trim removed 0 bases at V and 8 bases at J, leaving 9 bases unmatched. Looked up from germline, CDR1 is MGHRA and CDR2 is YSYEKL. The CDR3 runs to 16 residues. CDR3 loop: CASSQEGTGGGEPQHF. The CDR3 DNA is TGCGCCAGCAGCCAAGAAGGGACAGGAGGCGGGGAGCCCCAGCATTTT.

This chain connects TRBV7-2 to TRBJ2-7; D may match TRBD1 or TRBD2 (5 bases each). Germline values: CDR1 SGHTA, CDR2 FQGNSA. The CDR3 loop spans 14 amino acids. V was trimmed by 2 bases and J by 6 bases, leaving 14 bases between them. The CDR3 DNA follows: TGTGCCAGCAGCTTAATAAGGGGTCGGGGCGAGCAGTACTTC. As protein: CASSLIRGRGEQYF.

The rearrangement joins TRBV14 to TRBJ2-6; the D is unclear. The CDR3 sequence is 17 residues long. V was pared by 0 bases and J by 0 bases, with 9 bases between. Germline loops: CDR1 SGHDN, CDR2 FVKESK. The CDR3 DNA reads TGTGCCAGCAGCCAAGAAGTGCGGAACTCTGGGGCCAACGTCCTGACTTTC. The encoded protein is CASSQEVRNSGANVLTF.

The V call is TRBV25-1, the J call TRBJ2-1; 10 nucleotides match TRBD1. Germline CDR1 reads MGHDK; CDR2 reads SYGVNS. V gave up 7 bases and J gave up 8 bases; unmatched junction bases: 11. The CDR3 has 15 amino acids. Here the CDR3 reads CASMLAGQGFHEQFF. The CDR3 DNA follows: TGTGCCAGCATGTTAGCGGGACAGGGGTTTCATGAGCAGTTCTTC.

CDR3: CATPVGSSYEQYF. The CDR3 coding sequence is TGTGCCACCCCAGTGGGCAGCTCCTACGAGCAGTACTTC. The genes are TRBV28 and TRBJ2-7; D unclear. The V gene's germline CDR1 is MDHEN and CDR2 SYDVKM. This CDR3 contains 13 residues. Trimming removed 10 bases at V and 0 bases at J, with 13 bases between. Looking up the rest from reference TRBV28 and TRBJ2-7 gives the full variable domain: DVKVTQSSRYLVKRTGEKVFLECVQDMDHENMFWYRQDPGLGLRLIYFSYDVKMKEKGDIPEGYSVSREKKERFSLILESASTNQTSMYLCATPVGSSYEQYFGPGTRLTVT.

The genes are TRBV9 and TRBJ1-5; D is uncertain. V was clipped by 0 bases and J by 8 bases, with 12 bases between them. The CDR3 length is 14 residues. Germline-derived CDR1 and CDR2 are SGDLS and YYNGEE. CDR3 sequence (DNA): TGTGCCAGCAGCGTAGAAGGCGGGGAGAAGCCCCAGCATTTT. Translated: CASSVEGGEKPQHF.

CDR3 loop: CASSLRTGPNQPQHF. In nucleotides, the CDR3 is TGTGCCAGCAGTTTACGGACAGGCCCCAATCAGCCCCAGCATTTT. The chain is built from TRBV27 and TRBJ1-5; 7 nucleotides line up with TRBD1. The germline V gene encodes CDR1 MNHEY and CDR2 SMNVEV (reference sequence). The CDR3 spans 15 residues. After removal of 2 bases from V and 3 bases from J, the junction contained 4 bases not matched to a gene.

This clone came up once. This sequence joins TRBV5-6 and TRBJ2-7; D gene unclear. Between the trimmed V and J ends, which lost 2 bases and 3 bases, there was a span of 3 bases. The CDR3 runs to 11 residues. Germline V lookup: CDR1 SGHDT, CDR2 YYEEEE. CDR3 sequence: CASSFIYEQYF. CDR3 DNA sequence: TGTGCCAGCAGCTTCATCTACGAGCAGTACTTC.